This T cell receptor (beta chain) was documented in a study of cytomegalovirus exposure and HLA in healthy donors. Overall study: An early release of data contained about 85 million unique TCRs, which came from HLA-typed donors. The study, taken as a whole, reports: Across donors, presence/absence analyses took sequencing depth to be roughly uniform. An Asian-associated ancestry cluster reportedly showed fewer N-insertions than the approximately 630-donor mean in a later analysis. In a later analysis, common viral pathogens appeared linked to several of the most significant clusters.

PCR involved 60 Vbeta and 13 Jbeta primers. Repertoires were generated with immunoSEQ multiplex PCR, while TCRdb's copy carries only in-frame clones and drops some. Of under 200,000 clones listed, approximately 80% are singletons. On this clone: Its antigen remains unidentified.

CDR1 and CDR2 from the germline V gene are SGHRS and YFSETQ. Trimming removed 0 bases from V and 2 bases from J; junction bases left unmatched: 7. This CDR3 contains 17 residues. The chain carries TRBV5-1 and TRBJ2-1; 8 bases map to TRBD2. The receptor was isolated from a woman between 18 and 30 years old in good health and CMV-seronegative. Source material: PBMCs. The CDR3 DNA follows: TGCGCCAGCAGCTTGGGATCGCGGGGGGACGCCTACAATGAGCAGTTCTTC. It encodes CASSLGSRGDAYNEQFF.